The rows below give T cell receptor beta chains drawn from one sample of a study of a mutant IDH1 vaccine in newly diagnosed glioma. Generated by immunoSEQ multiplex PCR, the TCRdb table keeps only in-frame clones and is missing some. The sample includes 80,000 to 100,000 clones, roughly 80% of them seen just once. Here the sequenced sample was PBMCs, taken from a glioma patient treated with radiotherapy, temozolomide or both. The receptors come from a man aged 40-49 years with glioma. Some clones in this sample may be carry-over from other donors' samples. The CDR3 runs from the conserved cysteine through the conserved F or W. Each record gives: clone size, D gene, J gene, V gene, CDR3 DNA, CDR3 protein. A D gene is named only where the DNA matches it firmly. For some rows the clone size is stated as once, few or many, or as a class when expanded; others skip it.

>.|.|TRBJ1-1|TRBV6-1
TGTGCCAGCATCCCCGGTAGGGAAGCTTTCTTT
CASIPGREAFF
>.|TRBD2|TRBJ2-2|TRBV4-1
TGCGCCAGCAGCCAAGATCCTAGCGGGGGGGCGGGCGGGGAGCTGTTTTTT
CASSQDPSGGAGGELFF
>.|.|TRBJ1-1|TRBV19
TGTGCCAGTAGTATTTCGTCAGGGAGGACTGAAGCTTTCTTT
CASSISSGRTEAFF
>.|.|TRBJ2-3|TRBV7-9
TGTGCCAGCAGGATCCTGGCTAGCGGCACAGATACGCAGTATTTT
CASRILASGTDTQYF
>.|.|TRBJ2-5|TRBV5-4
TGTGCCAGCAGCTTGACAGGAGCCGACGAGACCCAGTACTTC
CASSLTGADETQYF
>.|.|TRBJ1-1|TRBV9
TGTGCCAGCAGCGCCCTCGGAGGGCCGGGGACTGAAGCTTTCTTT
CASSALGGPGTEAFF
>.|TRBD1|TRBJ1-1|TRBV30
TGTGCCTGGAGTAGGACAGGGGCGCCTGAAGCTTTCTTT
CAWSRTGAPEAFF
>.|TRBD1|TRBJ2-7|TRBV30
TGTGCCTGTTCGGGGACAGGCTCCTACGAGCAGTACTTC
CACSGTGSYEQYF
>.|.|TRBJ1-2|TRBV10-3
TGTGCCATCAGTGAGTCTGCGGGTGATGGCTACACCTTC
CAISESAGDGYTF
>.|.|TRBJ1-1|TRBV7-8
TGTGCCAGCAGCGCGGGTCTCGGCCCCACTGAAGCTTTCTTT
CASSAGLGPTEAFF
>.|TRBD1|TRBJ2-7|TRBV7-7
TGTGCTAGCAGCTTAAGACAGGGTCAAACCTACGAGCAGTACTTC
CASSLRQGQTYEQYF
>.|TRBD1|TRBJ1-2|TRBV5-1
TGCGCCAGCAGCACTCCGGACAGGGGCCGCACTTCGAGCTATGGCTACACCTTC
CASSTPDRGRTSSYGYTF
>.|.|TRBJ2-1|TRBV30
TGTGCCCTGGACGTCTTGACCGCCGGGAAGCAGTTCTTC
CALDVLTAGKQFF
>once|.|TRBJ1-6|TRBV29-1
TGCAGCGCCTCCCAATGGGCCCTCCACTTT
CSASQWALHF
>.|TRBD1|TRBJ1-5|TRBV30
TGTGCCTGGAGCCAGGGGGGCAATCAGCCCCAGCATTTT
CAWSQGGNQPQHF
>.|.|TRBJ1-1|TRBV6-4
TGTGCCATCGGGTGGAGACCCCATACCACTGAAGCTTTCTTT
CAIGWRPHTTEAFF
>few|.|TRBJ2-7|TRBV6-1
TGTGCCAGCAGTTTGGGGACCGTCCTATCCCACGAGCAGTACTTC
CASSLGTVLSHEQYF
>once|TRBD1|TRBJ1-2|TRBV6-5
TGTGCCAGTCGTCCAGGGGGTATTAACTATGGCTACACCTTC
CASRPGGINYGYTF
>.|.|TRBJ1-1|TRBV29-1
TGCAGCGCCCCTGACCAGGGCGCTGAAGCTTTCTTT
CSAPDQGAEAFF
>.|.|TRBJ1-1|TRBV4-2
TGTGCCAGCAGCCAAGACCTCGGTCGCGGGGCTTTCTTT
CASSQDLGRGAFF
>.|.|TRBJ2-2|TRBV6-5
TGTGCCAGCAGTTACCCTGCCCGGGGAGGGGAGCTGTTTTTT
CASSYPARGGELFF
>.|.|TRBJ2-7|TRBV6-5
TGTGCCAGCAGTTACTATGGCGGCAGAGAGCAGTACTTC
CASSYYGGREQYF
>.|TRBD1|TRBJ2-5|TRBV5-4
TGTGCCAGCAGCTTGCGGGACAGGGAGAGCGAGACCCAGTACTTC
CASSLRDRESETQYF
>.|.|TRBJ1-2|TRBV28
TGTGCCAGCAGCACCAACTATGGCTACACCTTC
CASSTNYGYTF
>.|TRBD2|TRBJ2-1|TRBV29-1
TGCAGCGCTCGACTAGCGGGGGGCCAAGGCGGTGAGCAGTTCTTC
CSARLAGGQGGEQFF
>few|TRBD1|TRBJ2-5|TRBV2
TGTGCCAGCAGTGAACAGGGGGCCTGGGAGACCCAGTACTTC
CASSEQGAWETQYF
>.|.|TRBJ1-2|TRBV10-3
TGTGCCATCAGGTCCCAGGGAAGGGGCTATGGCTACACCTTC
CAIRSQGRGYGYTF
>.|.|TRBJ2-7|TRBV6-5
TGTGCCAGCAGTTACAGCGTCAGGGGTTACGAGCAGTACTTC
CASSYSVRGYEQYF
>.|TRBD2|TRBJ2-5|TRBV19
TGTGCCAGTAGTATAGAACCGGGGGGGCGGACCCAGTACTTC
CASSIEPGGRTQYF
>.|.|TRBJ2-7|TRBV27
TGTGCCAGCAGTTTGGAGGGATACAGCTCCTACGAGCAGTACTTC
CASSLEGYSSYEQYF
>.|.|TRBJ2-2|TRBV6-5
TGTGCCAGCGGCCGACACCGCGACACCGGGGAGCTGTTTTTT
CASGRHRDTGELFF
>few|.|TRBJ2-7|TRBV18
TGTGCCAGCTCACCAGATCAGGGAATGAGCGGGCAGTACTTC
CASSPDQGMSGQYF
>.|TRBD1|TRBJ1-4|TRBV5-4
TGTGCCAGCAACGAACGGGACAGGGTATTGACTAATGAAAAACTGTTTTTT
CASNERDRVLTNEKLFF
>.|.|TRBJ2-2|TRBV7-3
TGTGCCAGCGGGCGCACCCTAGCTTCAACCGGGGAGCTGTTTTTT
CASGRTLASTGELFF
>.|TRBD2|TRBJ2-1|TRBV7-2
TGTGCCAGCAGCGCGACTAGCGGGGGGCTCTATGAGCAGTTCTTC
CASSATSGGLYEQFF
>once|TRBD2|TRBJ2-1|TRBV27
TGTGCCAGCAGTCCAGCGGGGGGACATTTGGATGAGCAGTTCTTC
CASSPAGGHLDEQFF
>.|TRBD1|TRBJ1-2|TRBV5-3
TGTGCCAGAAGCGGGGGACAGGGATATGGCTACACCTTC
CARSGGQGYGYTF
>.|.|TRBJ2-6|TRBV15
TGTGCCACCAGCAAACGCCAGGGCCGCTCTGGGGCCAACGTCCTGACTTTC
CATSKRQGRSGANVLTF
>.|TRBD2|TRBJ2-5|TRBV9
TGTGCCAGCAGTCCTGCGGGGGGTTGGTACCAAGAGACCCAGTACTTC
CASSPAGGWYQETQYF
>once|TRBD1|TRBJ2-7|TRBV6-6
TGTGCCACGACAGGGGCGGGCGGGACCTACGAGCAGTACTTC
CATTGAGGTYEQYF
>.|.|TRBJ2-7|TRBV5-1
TGCGCCAGCAGCTTGGACGGGGGGCCAGGCGAGCAGTACTTC
CASSLDGGPGEQYF
>.|.|TRBJ2-7|TRBV7-9
TGTGCCAGCAGCGCAGCCTACGAGCAGTACTTC
CASSAAYEQYF